The 21 T cell receptor beta chains below were found in one sample sequenced in a study of blood T cell repertoires in COVID-19. Libraries were prepared by immunoSEQ multiplex PCR; TCRdb keeps only in-frame clonotypes and omits some of them. The sample holds hundreds of thousands of clones; around 86% are singletons and the top ten take 1% to 1.5%. Sequenced sample: peripheral blood. Every receptor here comes from a man between 65 and 80 years old with acute or convalescent COVID-19.

The table lists this clone with a few counts. The rearrangement uses TRBV7-9 and TRBJ2-1; 8 bases match TRBD2. There are 17 residues in the CDR3. Per the germline V gene, CDR1 is SEHNR and CDR2 is FQNEAQ (reference sequence). The V segment lost 4 bases and the J segment 4 bases; nucleotides outside the gene matches: 12. Here the CDR3 reads CASSSIEAGDGYNEQFF. The CDR3 region has the DNA TGTGCCAGCAGCTCCATTGAAGCGGGAGACGGATACAATGAGCAGTTCTTC.

The genes are TRBV6-2 or TRBV6-3 and TRBJ2-3, with TRBD2 matching 8 bases. The CDR3 runs to 20 residues. V was pared by 4 bases and J by 0 bases, with 18 bases of the junction left unmatched. Germline V CDR1 and CDR2: MNHEY, SVGEGT. The CDR3 DNA sequence: TGTGCCAGCAGTTCCCCGGAGCGGGGGCCCCCTCCCTCTAGCACAGATACGCAGTATTTT. Residues: CASSSPERGPPPSSTDTQYF.

The count of this clone is one. This chain uses TRBV27 with TRBJ1-4, with TRBD1 matching over 7 bases. Germline-derived CDR1 and CDR2 are MNHEY and SMNVEV (reference sequence). V dropped 3 bases and J dropped 12; count of bases not matched to a gene: 13. This CDR3 is built from 15 residues. This chain's CDR3 is CASSLGRQGPVELFF. CDR3 in DNA: TGTGCCAGCAGTTTGGGCAGACAGGGCCCGGTGGAACTGTTTTTT.

V gene TRBV29-1 combines with J gene TRBJ2-7, with TRBD1 matching 9 bases. The length of the CDR3 is 14 residues. Per germline, CDR1 SQVTM and CDR2 ANQGSEA. Losses at the gene ends were 3 bases for V and 4 bases for J; bases not matched to a gene: 7. The CDR3 nucleotides read TGCAGCGTTGAGGACAGGGGCGTAGGTTACGAGCAGTACTTC. It yields the protein CSVEDRGVGYEQYF.

This chain joins TRBV3-1 (or the pseudogene TRBV3-2) and TRBJ1-1, with D unresolved. Per germline, CDR1 LGHDT and CDR2 YNNKEL (reference sequence). V was pared by 0 bases and J by 11 bases, with 10 bases between. The CDR3 has 12 amino acids. DNA for the CDR3: TGTGCCAGCAGCCAAGAAGGGAGGACGGCTTTCTTT. Protein: CASSQEGRTAFF.

The rearrangement joins TRBV9 to TRBJ2-1; 9 bases map to TRBD2. CDR3 length: 15 residues. The germline V gene encodes CDR1 SGDLS and CDR2 YYNGEE. V was clipped by 0 bases and J by 5 bases; unmatched bases: 3. DNA for the CDR3: TGTGCCAGCAGCGTAGCTGGACTAGCGAACAATGAGCAGTTCTTC. It encodes CASSVAGLANNEQFF.

This chain connects TRBV11-3 to TRBJ2-7; D might be TRBD1 (6 bases). Germline CDR1 is SGHNT and CDR2 is YENEEA. CDR3 length equals 13 residues. The V end lost 2 bases, the J end lost 5 bases, and 10 bases lay between the germline ends. CDR3 sequence reads: CASSLSDRDEQYF. The CDR3 nucleotides are TGTGCCAGCAGCTTATCGGACAGAGACGAGCAGTACTTC.

This clone was observed a few times. The chain uses TRBV7-2 and TRBJ1-5; D is undetermined. Germline CDR1 reads SGHTA; CDR2 reads FQGNSA. The CDR3 extends over 15 amino acids. V lost 2 bases and J lost 5, with 13 bases in between. The CDR3 sequence: CASSLWATGDQPQHF. For the CDR3, the DNA is TGTGCCAGCAGCTTATGGGCAACCGGGGATCAGCCCCAGCATTTT.

V and J are TRBV4-2 and TRBJ2-7; 9 bases agree with TRBD1. The CDR3 is made up of 13 amino acids. Losses at the gene ends were 8 bases for V and 3 bases for J; bases not matched to a gene: 5. Per the germline V gene, CDR1 is LGHNA and CDR2 is YNFKEQ. CDR3 nucleotide sequence: TGTGCCAGCGGGCGGGACAGGGACTACGAGCAGTACTTC. It yields the protein CASGRDRDYEQYF.

The V gene is TRBV29-1, the J gene TRBJ1-2, with 8 positions matching TRBD1. The germline gives CDR1 SQVTM, CDR2 ANQGSEA. V shed 7 bases and J 5 bases; nucleotides not matched to a gene: 6. The length of the CDR3 is 12 residues. CDR3: CSGRTGTYGYTF. CDR3 bases: TGCAGCGGGAGGACAGGGACTTATGGCTACACCTTC.

This clone was observed once. In DNA form, the CDR3 reads TGTGCCAGCAGCAAAGCGTTAACTGTCTCTGGGGCCAACGTCCTGACTTTC. This codes for CASSKALTVSGANVLTF. The rearrangement links TRBV21-1 to TRBJ2-6; the table calls TRBD2, which could not be checked here. TRBV21-1 corresponds to a pseudogene. This CDR3 contains 17 residues.

The genes are TRBV9 and TRBJ1-2; the D is unclear. V lost 0 bases and J lost 3, with 9 bases in between. This CDR3 is built from 14 residues. Germline V CDR1 and CDR2: SGDLS, YYNGEE. The CDR3 DNA reads as TGTGCCAGCAGCGTAGGTGACGGGGACTATGGCTACACCTTC. This gives the protein CASSVGDGDYGYTF.

The rearrangement uses TRBV6-1 and TRBJ1-2, with TRBD1 matching 8 bases. The CDR3 contains 14 residues. After removal of 2 bases from V and 4 bases from J, the junction contained 3 bases not matched to a gene. CDR1 is MNHNS and CDR2 is SASEGT in the germline V gene. CDR3 sequence: CASSELGTGYGYTF. CDR3 bases: TGTGCCAGCAGTGAACTCGGGACAGGCTATGGCTACACCTTC.

V usage is TRBV28 and J usage is TRBJ1-4; D is perhaps TRBD1 (5 bases). Germline V gene data show CDR1 as MDHEN and CDR2 as SYDVKM. The CDR3 loop spans 15 amino acids. V gave up 5 bases and J gave up 4 bases, with 14 bases separating them. CDR3 nucleotide sequence: TGTGCCAGCAGTCCGAGACAGAATGTTAATGAAAAACTGTTTTTT. It specifies CASSPRQNVNEKLFF.

The chain uses TRBV7-8 and TRBJ2-3; 12 bases map to TRBD2. The length of the CDR3 is 18 residues. Germline V gives CDR1 SGHVS, CDR2 FQNEAQ. After removal of 1 base from V and 5 bases from J, the junction contained 10 bases not matched to a gene. For the CDR3, the DNA is TGTGCCAGCAGCTTAGACGGGGCTAGCGGGAGGGCCCAAGATACGCAGTATTTT. Protein: CASSLDGASGRAQDTQYF.

The chain is built from TRBV4-2 and TRBJ1-1; weak D call: TRBD1 (6 bases). Germline CDR1 reads LGHNA; CDR2 reads YNFKEQ. The CDR3 length is 16 residues. Trimming took off 1 base at V and 8 bases at J, with 20 bases between the two ends. The CDR3 spells CASSQVRGNRDAEAFF. CDR3 coding DNA: TGTGCCAGCAGCCAAGTTCGAGGGAACAGGGACGCCGAAGCTTTCTTT.

This sequence joins TRBV7-9 and TRBJ2-6; D might be TRBD1 (6 bases). Germline CDR1 and CDR2: SEHNR and FQNEAQ (reference sequence). Trimming removed 5 bases at V and 0 bases at J, with 14 bases between. The CDR3 has 17 amino acids. CDR3 nucleotides: TGTGCCAGCAGCCCCCCGGGACATCACTCTGGGGCCAACGTCCTGACTTTC. Translating gives CASSPPGHHSGANVLTF.

The V call is TRBV2, the J call TRBJ1-6, with D perhaps matching TRBD1 (5 bases). V was shortened by 6 bases and J by 7 bases, with 13 bases between the two germline ends. The germline CDR1 and CDR2 sequences are SNHLY and FYNNEI. The CDR3 is 14 amino acids. The CDR3 spells CASREQVPNSPLHF. In nucleotides, the CDR3 is TGTGCCAGCAGGGAACAGGTCCCGAATTCACCCCTCCACTTT. Filled out from reference TRBV2 and TRBJ1-6, the complete variable domain reads EPEVTQTPSHQVTQMGQEVILRCVPISNHLYFYWYRQILGQKVEFLVSFYNNEISEKSEIFDDQFSVERPDGSNFTLKIRSTKLEDSAMYFCASREQVPNSPLHFGNGTRLTVT.

This rearrangement joins TRBV24-1 to TRBJ2-5; tentatively, D is TRBD1 (6 bases). Germline loops: CDR1 KGHDR, CDR2 SFDVKD. The CDR3 has 13 residues. V lost 5 bases and J lost 5, with 11 bases in between. The CDR3 spells CATSVSGEETQYF. CDR3 coding DNA: TGTGCCACCAGTGTGTCAGGGGAGGAGACCCAGTACTTC.

J is TRBJ2-1 and V is TRBV7-9; 10 bases agree with TRBD1. This CDR3 has 16 residues. After removal of 2 bases from V and 8 bases from J, the junction contained 9 bases not matched to a gene. CDR1 SEHNR and CDR2 FQNEAQ come from the germline V gene (reference sequence). CDR3 in DNA: TGTGCCAGCAGCTTAACGACAGGGGGCCGTTCGGATGAGCAGTTCTTC. Translated: CASSLTTGGRSDEQFF.

The chain employs TRBV29-1 and TRBJ1-1, with 8 bases lining up with TRBD1. After removal of 6 bases from V and 11 bases from J, the junction contained 8 bases not matched to a gene. This CDR3 is built from 11 residues. Germline V lookup: CDR1 SQVTM, CDR2 ANQGSEA. The CDR3 region is CSVRGTGRAFF. Written as DNA, the CDR3 is TGCAGCGTCCGAGGGACAGGCCGCGCTTTCTTT.